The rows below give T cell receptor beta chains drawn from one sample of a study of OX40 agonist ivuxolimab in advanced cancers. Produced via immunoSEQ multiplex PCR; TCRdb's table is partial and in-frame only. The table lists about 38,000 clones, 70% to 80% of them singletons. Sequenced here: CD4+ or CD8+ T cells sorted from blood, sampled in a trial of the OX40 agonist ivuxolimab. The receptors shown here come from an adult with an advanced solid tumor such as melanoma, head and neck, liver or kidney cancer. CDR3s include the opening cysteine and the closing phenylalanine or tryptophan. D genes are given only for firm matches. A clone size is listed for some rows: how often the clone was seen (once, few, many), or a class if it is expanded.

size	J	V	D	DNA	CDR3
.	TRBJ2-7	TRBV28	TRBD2	TGTGCCAGCAGTCCTCGATTTGGACTAGCGGGAACCAGACTCGAGCAGTACTTC	CASSPRFGLAGTRLEQYF
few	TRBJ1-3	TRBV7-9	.	TGTGCCCTTGGAGGGGGCTCTGGAAACACCATATATTTT	CALGGGSGNTIYF
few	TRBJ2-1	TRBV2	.	TGTGCCAGCAAAGGTTACAATGAGCAGTTCTTC	CASKGYNEQFF
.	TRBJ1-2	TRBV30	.	TGTGCCTGGAGACAAGGACACATTAACTATGGCTACACCTTC	CAWRQGHINYGYTF
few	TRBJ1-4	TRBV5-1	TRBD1	TGCGCCAGCAGCGGGACAGGCCGCCTTAATGAAAAACTGTTTTTT	CASSGTGRLNEKLFF
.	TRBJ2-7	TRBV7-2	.	TGTGCCAGCAACGCCGAGGGCTACGAGCAGTACTTC	CASNAEGYEQYF
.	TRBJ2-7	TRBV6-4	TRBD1	TGTGCCAGCAGTGACTACCGGGACAGGGAAAACACCTACGAGCAGTACTTC	CASSDYRDRENTYEQYF
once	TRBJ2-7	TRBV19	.	TGTGCCAGTAAGGGCGGGGGCACCTACGAGCAGTACTTC	CASKGGGTYEQYF
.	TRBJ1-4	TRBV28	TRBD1	TGTGCCAGCAGTTTTTCCCGATCGGGACAGGGGGTCTGGGAAAAACTGTTTTTT	CASSFSRSGQGVWEKLFF
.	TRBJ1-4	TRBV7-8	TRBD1	TGTGCCAGCAGTCGATCGACAGGGAGGAGCGGGGATGAAAAACTGTTTTTT	CASSRSTGRSGDEKLFF
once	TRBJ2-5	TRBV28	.	TGTGCCAGCCGCCGGGGCCAAGAGACCCAGTACTTC	CASRRGQETQYF
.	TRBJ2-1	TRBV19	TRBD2	TGTGCCAGTAGGTTTAGCGGGAGTTTGGATGAGCAGTTCTTC	CASRFSGSLDEQFF
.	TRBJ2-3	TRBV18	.	TGTGCCGCTGCTGTAATCGGGAGCTCAGATACGCAGTATTTT	CAAAVIGSSDTQYF
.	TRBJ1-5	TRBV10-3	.	TGTGCCATCAGTGAGTCGAAGAATCAGCCCCAGCATTTT	CAISESKNQPQHF
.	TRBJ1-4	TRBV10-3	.	TGTGCCATCAGTGAGGATATGGAGAATGAAAAACTGTTTTTT	CAISEDMENEKLFF
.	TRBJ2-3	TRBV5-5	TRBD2	TGTGCCAGCAGCTCTAGCGGAGGGGACTTGACAGATACGCAGTATTTT	CASSSSGGDLTDTQYF
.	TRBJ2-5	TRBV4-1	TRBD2	TGCGCCAGCAGCCAGGGGACTAGCGGCCCAGAGACCCAGTACTTC	CASSQGTSGPETQYF
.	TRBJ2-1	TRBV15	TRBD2	TGTGCCACCAGCAGGGGGGTAGCGGGAGGCAACCAAAATGAGCAGTTCTTC	CATSRGVAGGNQNEQFF
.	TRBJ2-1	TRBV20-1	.	TGCAGTGCTAGTAAGGGGAATGAGCAGTTCTTC	CSASKGNEQFF
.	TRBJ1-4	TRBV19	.	TGTGCCAGTAAGGATGGGCCCGGGGACGAAAAACTGTTTTTT	CASKDGPGDEKLFF
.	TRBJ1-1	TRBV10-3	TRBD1	TGTGCCATCACCCAAGGGACAGGGAAGGAAGCTTTCTTT	CAITQGTGKEAFF
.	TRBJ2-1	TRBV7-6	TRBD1	TGTGCCAGCAGCTTAGCGCTGGGACAGACCTACAATGAGCAGTTCTTC	CASSLALGQTYNEQFF